The 25 T cell receptor beta chains reported below all come from one sample, sequenced in a study of shared clonotypes between healthy human individuals. The assay was immunoSEQ multiplex PCR, and TCRdb's table has in-frame clones only and misses some. In the table there are approximately 530,000 clones, almost 97% of which are singletons. Sequenced input: naive CD4+ T cells sorted from blood. Noted subset: CD45RA+ positively selected. Source of these receptors: a woman aged 25 to 39 in good health.

The rearrangement links TRBV7-8 to TRBJ1-1; D is uncertain. Deletions cut 1 base from V and 0 bases from J, with 21 bases between. This CDR3 region has 19 residues. The germline V gene has CDR1 SGHVS and CDR2 FQNEAQ. For the CDR3, the DNA is TGTGCCAGCAGCTTAGGCACTCCGGACGACCGACCTATGAACACTGAAGCTTTCTTT. It codes for CASSLGTPDDRPMNTEAFF.

V gene TRBV10-3 combines with J gene TRBJ2-3; 12 nucleotides match TRBD2. V lost 6 bases and J lost 5; bases outside the gene matches: 6. This CDR3 is built from 15 residues. CDR1 and CDR2 (germline): ENHRY, SYGVKD. DNA of the CDR3: TGTGCCATCAGGAGACTAGCGGGAGTGCAAGATACGCAGTATTTT. Protein sequence: CAIRRLAGVQDTQYF.

The chain carries TRBV27 and TRBJ2-3; D is uncertain. Germline V CDR1 and CDR2: MNHEY, SMNVEV (reference sequence). The CDR3 spans 15 residues. The ends were cut back, 8 bases at V and 5 bases at J, with 20 bases in the middle. Here the CDR3 reads CASAVYTLSGDTQYF. Here the CDR3 DNA reads TGTGCCAGCGCCGTATATACTTTGTCGGGAGATACGCAGTATTTT.

The chain joins TRBV11-2 to TRBJ2-1, with D uncertain. CDR1 SGHAT and CDR2 FQNNGV come from the germline V gene. Trimming left V 1 base short and J 0 bases short, with 7 bases between. The CDR3 loop spans 15 amino acids. In DNA, the CDR3 is TGTGCCAGCAGCTTAGTCCCAGGCTCCTACAATGAGCAGTTCTTC. It yields the protein CASSLVPGSYNEQFF.

The V and J genes are TRBV7-2 and TRBJ2-7; TRBD2 is a possible D gene (5 bases). Germline CDR1 and CDR2: SGHTA and FQGNSA. CDR3 length: 14 amino acids. Trimming stripped 3 bases from V and 0 bases from J, with 9 bases between. Here the CDR3 reads CASSFSVDSYEQYF. The CDR3 DNA reads TGTGCCAGCAGCTTTAGCGTCGACTCCTACGAGCAGTACTTC.

The rearrangement uses TRBV10-1 and TRBJ1-6; TRBD1 might be the D (5 bases). The CDR3 consists of 13 residues. From germline, CDR1 is WNHNN and CDR2 SYGVQD (reference sequence). Trimming took 6 bases from V and 9 from J, leaving 12 bases between them. In nucleotides, the CDR3 is TGCGCCAGCAGCCAGGGACCGAGTTCACCCCTCCACTTT. It encodes CASSQGPSSPLHF.

DNA of the CDR3: TGTGCCAGCAGCATAAACACCGGGGAGCTGTTTTTT. It is translated as CASSINTGELFF. The genes are TRBV7-9 and TRBJ2-2, with D hard to call. In germline, CDR1 is SEHNR, CDR2 FQNEAQ (reference sequence). The CDR3 is 12 amino acids. With 5 bases removed from V and 2 bases from J, the gap between germline ends came to 3 bases.

This chain uses TRBV30 with TRBJ2-3; 7 bases agree with TRBD2. From germline, CDR1 is GTSNPN and CDR2 SVGIG (reference sequence). CDR3 length: 17 residues. Unmatched junction bases numbered 11, after V lost 0 bases and J lost 2 bases. The CDR3 reads CAWSVMISGAFTDTQYF. The CDR3 region has the DNA TGTGCCTGGAGTGTGATGATCAGCGGGGCATTCACAGATACGCAGTATTTT.

The chain employs TRBV11-2 and TRBJ1-1, with D possibly matching TRBD1 (5 bases). Trimming shortened V by 6 bases and J by 6 bases, and 14 bases separated the two germline ends. Germline values: CDR1 SGHAT, CDR2 FQNNGV. The CDR3 has 13 amino acids. CDR3 region: CASSKGEGAEAFF. The CDR3 DNA reads TGTGCCAGCAGTAAAGGGGAAGGGGCTGAAGCTTTCTTT.

This clone was observed once. The chain recombines TRBV6-6 with TRBJ1-6; 7 nucleotides agree with TRBD1. Looked up from germline, CDR1 is MNHNY and CDR2 is SVGAGI (reference sequence). The CDR3 loop spans 15 amino acids. J lost 5 bases, V lost 3 bases, and 4 bases had no gene match. CDR3 DNA: TGTGCCAGCAGTTATGTCGGGACAGATAATTCACCCCTCCACTTT. It encodes CASSYVGTDNSPLHF.

The chain couples TRBV7-9 to TRBJ2-5; TRBD1 or TRBD2 may be the D gene (6 bases each). The J call may be incorrect, as the DNA end agrees better with TRBJ2-7. The CDR3 length is 16 residues. Germline assignment: CDR1 SEHNR and CDR2 FQNEAQ (reference sequence). The CDR3 sequence is CASSPRLTGDRYEQYF. The CDR3 DNA is TGTGCCAGCAGCCCCCGGTTAACGGGAGACAGGTACGAGCAGTACTTC.

The J gene is TRBJ2-4, the V gene TRBV28; the match to TRBD2 covers 8 bases. Germline CDR1 and CDR2: MDHEN and SYDVKM. The CDR3 runs 16 residues. With 5 bases clipped from V and 6 bases from J, the junction kept 12 bases outside the gene matches. CDR3 in DNA: TGTGCCAGCAGTATCCGAGCCGGGACTAGTCTAAACATTCAGTACTTC. Its translation is CASSIRAGTSLNIQYF.

This clone was found once. The sample carries other DNA sequences with the same CDR3. The V call is TRBV28, the J call TRBJ1-5; D remains unclear. Germline CDR1 MDHEN, CDR2 SYDVKM. The V gene lost 8 bases and the J gene lost 4 bases, with 9 bases spanning the gap. The CDR3 consists of 12 residues. The CDR3, as DNA: TGTGCCAGCTCGGGCAGTAATCAGCCCCAGCATTTT. Translating it yields CASSGSNQPQHF.

This chain uses TRBV5-4 with TRBJ1-1; TRBD1 might be the D (5 bases). Trimming cost V 5 bases and J 1 base, with 12 bases left between them. This CDR3 spans 14 amino acids. Germline V gene sequence: CDR1 SGHNT, CDR2 YYREEE (reference sequence). The DNA for the CDR3 is TGTGCCAGCAGTAAAGGGGTTGGGAACACTGAAGCTTTCTTT. Protein: CASSKGVGNTEAFF.

The chain combines TRBV6-1 with TRBJ2-7; perhaps D is TRBD1 or TRBD2 (6 bases each). Trimming removed 7 bases from V and 3 bases from J, with 19 bases in between. Germline V gene lookup returns CDR1 MNHNS and CDR2 SASEGT. CDR3 length: 15 amino acids. CDR3 region: CASIRGTPANYEQYF. The CDR3 coding sequence is TGTGCCAGCATACGCGGGACACCGGCTAACTACGAGCAGTACTTC.

This CDR3 reads CASSFDAYPGNTIYF. CDR3 DNA: TGTGCCAGCAGTTTCGATGCTTATCCCGGAAACACCATATATTTT. This chain links TRBV5-6 with TRBJ1-3; D uncertain. Trimming took 5 bases from V and 4 from J, leaving 16 bases between them. Germline V gene sequence: CDR1 SGHDT, CDR2 YYEEEE. This CDR3 spans 15 amino acids.

The rearrangement links TRBV7-3 to TRBJ1-4; weak D call: TRBD1 (5 bases). V gave up 2 bases and J gave up 6 bases, with 10 bases separating them. Germline-derived CDR1 and CDR2 are SGHTA and FQGTGA. The CDR3 runs to 14 residues. CDR3 protein: CASSLGTVDEKLFF. In nucleotides, the CDR3 is TGTGCCAGCAGCTTAGGGACGGTAGATGAAAAACTGTTTTTT.

Written as DNA, the CDR3 is TGTGCAAGTCGCTTACCTAGGGCTAGCGGGAGCCCCAGCTCCTACGAGCAGTACTTC. This gives the protein CASRLPRASGSPSSYEQYF. V usage is TRBV12-2 and J usage is TRBJ2-7; the DNA was not compared with TRBD2, the D call given in the table. TRBV12-2 is annotated as a pseudogene. The CDR3 covers 19 residues.

In this sample, this clone turned up once. V is TRBV5-1 and J is TRBJ1-2, with TRBD1 matching 9 bases. The germline gives CDR1 SGHRS, CDR2 YFSETQ. The CDR3 loop spans 14 amino acids. The V and J ends lost 3 bases and 2 bases, in that order; junction bases with no gene match: 2. The CDR3 sequence is CASSWGQGNYGYTF. The CDR3 DNA reads TGCGCCAGCAGCTGGGGACAGGGAAACTATGGCTACACCTTC.

V usage is TRBV5-1 and J usage is TRBJ1-2; TRBD1 matches 7 bases. Germline V gene sequence: CDR1 SGHRS, CDR2 YFSETQ. The CDR3 sequence is 13 residues long. V dropped 4 bases and J dropped 13; count of bases not matched to a gene: 13. CDR3 region: CASSGGTAPGSTF. The CDR3 nucleotides read TGCGCCAGCAGCGGCGGGACAGCCCCTGGGTCCACCTTC.

V usage is TRBV27 and J usage is TRBJ2-6; D remains ambiguous. Germline lookup yields CDR1 MNHEY and CDR2 SMNVEV (reference sequence). V was shortened by 2 bases and J by 4 bases, with 12 bases between the two germline ends. This CDR3 has 16 amino acids. CDR3 residues: CASSLRFPTGANVLTF. The CDR3 DNA is TGTGCCAGCAGTTTACGGTTCCCTACAGGGGCCAACGTCCTGACTTTC. The entire variable domain, with the rest obtained from reference TRBV27 and TRBJ2-6, is as follows: EAQVTQNPRYLITVTGKKLTVTCSQNMNHEYMSWYRQDPGLGLRQIYYSMNVEVTDKGDVPEGYKVSRKEKRNFPLILESPSPNQTSLYFCASSLRFPTGANVLTFGAGSRLTVL.

This chain joins TRBV5-1 and TRBJ2-1; D is uncertain. V shed 0 bases and J shed 0 bases, with 10 bases lying between them. The CDR3 has 16 amino acids. The V gene's germline CDR1 is SGHRS and CDR2 YFSETQ. As DNA, the CDR3 is TGCGCCAGCAGCTTGGTGGGAATGGCCTCCTACAATGAGCAGTTCTTC. Its translation: CASSLVGMASYNEQFF.

The chain recombines TRBV2 with TRBJ1-2; D is unclear. CDR3 size: 15 residues. Trimming stripped 7 bases from V and 8 bases from J, with 23 bases between. From germline, CDR1 is SNHLY and CDR2 FYNNEI. CDR3 sequence reads: CASIRRTVRSNGYTF. The DNA for the CDR3 is TGTGCCAGCATTAGACGGACGGTAAGGTCGAACGGCTACACCTTC.

The chain has TRBV18 and TRBJ1-1, with unresolved D. V lost 6 bases and J lost 2, with 16 bases in between. CDR1 and CDR2 from the germline V gene are KGHSH and LQKENI. The CDR3 spans 15 residues. CDR3 region: CASSPSAQVNTEAFF. The CDR3 nucleotides are TGTGCCAGCTCTCCGTCGGCCCAAGTCAACACTGAAGCTTTCTTT.

The genes are TRBV29-1 and TRBJ2-7; TRBD2 might be the D (5 bases). The germline CDR1 and CDR2 sequences are SQVTM and ANQGSEA. Trimming pared 3 bases from V and 5 bases from J, leaving 14 bases between. CDR3 length: 13 amino acids. CDR3 amino acids: CSVDGTSMNEQYF. CDR3 DNA: TGCAGCGTTGACGGTACTAGTATGAACGAGCAGTACTTC.